The 27 T cell receptor beta chains below were found in one sample sequenced in a study of T cell responses to AZD1222 COVID-19 vaccine. The repertoire was sequenced with immunoSEQ multiplex PCR; TCRdb's copy has only in-frame clones and lacks some. The sample shows approximately 49,000 clones, 65% to 80% of them seen only once. Sequences were derived from peripheral blood, sampled on day 0 of MenACWY control vaccination. These receptors came from an adult in good health.

This chain connects TRBV9 to TRBJ2-2; D not certain. CDR3 length: 15 amino acids. In germline, CDR1 is SGDLS, CDR2 YYNGEE. V was pared by 4 bases and J by 0 bases, with 10 bases between. CDR3 bases: TGTGCCAGCAGCTCTAGGCCCGCGAACACCGGGGAGCTGTTTTTT. The encoded protein is CASSSRPANTGELFF.

The J gene is TRBJ2-1, the V gene TRBV7-9; D unresolved. The CDR3 length is 11 residues. Germline V gene data show CDR1 as SEHNR and CDR2 as FQNEAQ (reference sequence). Trimming pared 5 bases from V and 7 bases from J, leaving 6 bases between. CDR3 DNA sequence: TGTGCCAGCAGCGAGAGGAATGAGCAGTTCTTC. This translates into CASSERNEQFF.

This clone was seen more than once but under ten times. J is TRBJ1-2 and V is TRBV30; the D is unclear. The germline gives CDR1 GTSNPN, CDR2 SVGIG (reference sequence). CDR3 size: 13 residues. The germline V and J ends were trimmed by 2 bases and 4 bases, with 11 bases remaining between them. The DNA for the CDR3 is TGTGCCTGGAGTCCACCGGGGTTCTATGGCTACACCTTC. Residues: CAWSPPGFYGYTF. The full variable domain, with the rest looked up from reference TRBV30 and TRBJ1-2, is SQTIHQWPATLVQPVGSPLSLECTVEGTSNPNLYWYRQAAGRGLQLLFYSVGIGQISSEVPQNLSASRPQDRQFILSSKKLLLSDSGFYLCAWSPPGFYGYTFGSGTRLTVV.

The rearrangement uses TRBV10-3 and TRBJ2-1; 10 bases match TRBD2. V lost 4 bases to trimming and J lost 6 bases; unmatched junction nucleotides: 6. The CDR3 covers 15 residues. Looked up from germline, CDR1 is ENHRY and CDR2 is SYGVKD. The CDR3 DNA reads as TGTGCCATCAGTGGGGTAGCGGGAGGAAGCAATGAGCAGTTCTTC. Encoded protein: CAISGVAGGSNEQFF.

This rearrangement joins TRBV9 to TRBJ2-3, with D possibly TRBD2 on 6 matching bases. The CDR3 is 14 residues long. Germline V lookup: CDR1 SGDLS, CDR2 YYNGEE. V was cut by 4 bases and J by 8 bases, with 17 bases left in between. The chain's CDR3 is CASSPSPRTITQYF. The CDR3 DNA follows: TGTGCCAGCAGCCCTAGTCCGCGGACTATTACGCAGTATTTT.

This clone has more than one count but fewer than ten. The chain has TRBV6-1 and TRBJ1-4; D is perhaps TRBD1 (5 bases). V was clipped by 6 bases and J by 8 bases, with 22 bases between them. Germline CDR1 and CDR2: MNHNS and SASEGT. CDR3 length: 16 residues. The CDR3 region is CASRETSGTLGEKLFF. As DNA, the CDR3 is TGTGCCAGCAGGGAAACGTCCGGGACTCTCGGGGAAAAACTGTTTTTT.

The chain carries TRBV13 and TRBJ2-6; D gene ambiguous. The CDR3 spans 13 residues. V lost 2 bases, J lost 8 bases, and 7 bases lay in between. Germline CDR1 reads PRHDT; CDR2 reads FYEKMQ (reference sequence). CDR3: CASSLRVSNVLTF. The CDR3 nucleotides read TGTGCCAGCAGCTTAAGGGTTTCCAACGTCCTGACTTTC.

The CDR3 sequence is CASSLLGQGDNEQFF. In DNA form, the CDR3 reads TGTGCCAGCAGCTTGTTGGGACAGGGAGACAATGAGCAGTTCTTC. The J gene is TRBJ2-1, the V gene TRBV5-6; 9 bases match TRBD1. J was trimmed by 5 bases and V by 1 base; bases with no gene match: 4. This CDR3 comprises 15 residues. Per germline, CDR1 SGHDT and CDR2 YYEEEE.

The chain recombines TRBV3-1 (or the pseudogene TRBV3-2) with TRBJ2-1, with D tentatively TRBD2 (6 bases). Germline CDR1 LGHDT, CDR2 YNNKEL (reference sequence). The CDR3 consists of 13 residues. With 3 bases removed from V and 12 bases from J, the gap between germline ends came to 15 bases. The CDR3: CASSQGLLSAQFF. The CDR3 coding sequence is TGTGCCAGCAGCCAGGGACTCCTTTCTGCGCAGTTCTTC.

J is TRBJ2-3 and V is TRBV6-4; the D call may be TRBD1 or TRBD2 (5 bases each). V dropped 2 bases and J dropped 7 bases, with 7 bases sitting between them. Germline V CDR1 and CDR2: MRHNA, SNTAGT. The CDR3 covers 12 residues. The CDR3 reads CASSDGGNTQYF. The CDR3 DNA follows: TGTGCCAGCAGTGACGGGGGTAATACGCAGTATTTT.

The chain joins TRBV13 to TRBJ1-3; D remains unclear. V lost 4 bases to trimming and J lost 0 bases, with 13 bases between them. Germline CDR1 PRHDT, CDR2 FYEKMQ (reference sequence). The CDR3 consists of 16 residues. The CDR3 region is CASSWLPTSSGNTIYF. The CDR3 bases are TGTGCCAGCAGCTGGCTCCCGACATCCTCTGGAAACACCATATATTTT.

The V call is TRBV7-6, the J call TRBJ1-1; tentative D call: TRBD1 (5 bases). Looked up from germline, CDR1 is SGHVS and CDR2 is FNYEAQ. The length of the CDR3 is 14 residues. Trimming left V 5 bases short and J 8 bases short, with 18 bases between. Written as DNA, the CDR3 is TGTGCCAGCAGCCCGACAGAGCTAAAAGGGGAAGCTTTCTTT. Its translation is CASSPTELKGEAFF.

The V and J genes are TRBV18 and TRBJ1-5; D not certain. The CDR3 totals 14 residues. Trimming stripped 3 bases from V and 5 bases from J, with 11 bases between. CDR1 and CDR2 (germline): KGHSH, LQKENI. CDR3 region: CASSPWQVDQPQHF. The CDR3 nucleotides read TGTGCCAGCTCACCGTGGCAGGTTGATCAGCCCCAGCATTTT.

The rearrangement uses TRBV18 and TRBJ2-2, with 8 bases lining up with TRBD1. The junction had 4 bases not matched to a gene; V was cut back by 5 bases and J by 2 bases. This CDR3 is 15 amino acids long. Germline CDR1 is KGHSH and CDR2 is LQKENI. Here the CDR3 reads CASSATGANTGELFF. CDR3 nucleotide sequence: TGTGCCAGCTCAGCGACAGGGGCCAACACCGGGGAGCTGTTTTTT.

The chain has TRBV5-1 and TRBJ1-1; D might be TRBD1 (5 bases). V was shortened by 4 bases and J by 5 bases, with 24 bases between the two germline ends. The CDR3 is 17 residues long. Germline values: CDR1 SGHRS, CDR2 YFSETQ. The CDR3 here is CASSLTRTLGPGTEAFF. CDR3 in DNA: TGCGCCAGCAGCCTGACCCGGACGTTGGGACCAGGGACTGAAGCTTTCTTT.

The gene calls are TRBV15 and TRBJ2-6; D is unresolved. Germline-derived CDR1 and CDR2 are LNHNV and YYDKDF (reference sequence). The CDR3 runs to 15 residues. Trimming took off 0 bases at V and 0 bases at J, with 3 bases between the two ends. The CDR3 is CATSRESSGANVLTF. The CDR3 DNA follows: TGTGCCACCAGCAGAGAGAGCTCTGGGGCCAACGTCCTGACTTTC.

This chain links TRBV27 with TRBJ2-2; 12 bases align to TRBD2. The CDR3 runs to 16 residues. Germline V gene sequence: CDR1 MNHEY, CDR2 SMNVEV (reference sequence). The V and J ends lost 5 bases and 1 base, in that order; junction bases with no gene match: 2. CDR3 amino acids: CASSLLAGGNTGELFF. The DNA of the CDR3 is TGTGCCAGCAGTCTACTAGCGGGAGGGAACACCGGGGAGCTGTTTTTT.

This sequence joins TRBV6-5 and TRBJ1-2; D remains ambiguous. V was pared by 0 bases and J by 9 bases, with 20 bases between. The CDR3 covers 16 residues. Germline loops: CDR1 MNHEY, CDR2 SVGAGI. This chain's CDR3 is CASSYSWGGDLSSYTF. CDR3 nucleotides: TGTGCCAGCAGTTACTCTTGGGGAGGTGATCTTTCTAGCTACACCTTC.

This clone was seen a single time. This chain links TRBV5-6 with TRBJ2-3; TRBD2 might be the D (6 bases). The CDR3 extends over 16 amino acids. From germline, CDR1 is SGHDT and CDR2 YYEEEE. Trimming took 3 bases from V and 6 from J, leaving 20 bases between them. The CDR3 reads CASSSPSFAGWDTQYF. In DNA, the CDR3 is TGTGCCAGCAGCTCCCCCAGTTTCGCGGGGTGGGATACGCAGTATTTT.

The chain joins TRBV5-5 to TRBJ2-5; 8 nucleotides agree with TRBD1. V trimming: 5 bases; J trimming: 5 bases; junction bases outside the gene matches: 8. The CDR3 sequence is 14 residues long. Germline V gene sequence: CDR1 SGHKS, CDR2 YYEKEE (reference sequence). The CDR3 spells CASRRQGASETQYF. The CDR3 bases are TGTGCCAGCAGGAGGCAGGGGGCATCGGAGACCCAGTACTTC.

This chain links TRBV5-6 with TRBJ2-2; TRBD1 agrees at 9 bases. V shed 3 bases and J 4 bases; nucleotides not matched to a gene: 4. There are 15 residues in the CDR3. The V gene's germline CDR1 is SGHDT and CDR2 YYEEEE. CDR3 sequence: CASSWTGAGTGELFF. DNA of the CDR3: TGTGCCAGCAGCTGGACAGGGGCGGGCACCGGGGAGCTGTTTTTT.

The V call is TRBV4-1, the J call TRBJ2-1; 9 bases are shared with TRBD2. The CDR3 is made up of 16 amino acids. Germline loops: CDR1 MGHRA, CDR2 YSYEKL. The junction had 4 bases not matched to a gene; V was cut back by 1 base and J by 3 bases. CDR3 nucleotide sequence: TGCGCCAGCAGCCAAGGGAGCGGGGGGTTCTACAATGAGCAGTTCTTC. Amino acid sequence: CASSQGSGGFYNEQFF.

V gene TRBV4-1 combines with J gene TRBJ2-5; D is unclear. CDR1 and CDR2 (germline): MGHRA, YSYEKL. This CDR3 contains 15 residues. V was trimmed by 1 base and J by 4 bases, leaving 13 bases between them. The CDR3 DNA sequence: TGCGCCAGCAGCCAAGGCCAGTATCCGGGAGAGACCCAGTACTTC. Its protein product is CASSQGQYPGETQYF.

V and J are TRBV6-5 and TRBJ2-1, with TRBD1 matching over 9 bases. CDR3 length equals 15 residues. J was trimmed by 9 bases and V by 0 bases; bases with no gene match: 6. Germline V gives CDR1 MNHEY, CDR2 SVGAGI. The CDR3: CASSYSGTGFGEQFF. The DNA of the CDR3 is TGTGCCAGCAGTTACTCGGGGACAGGGTTTGGTGAGCAGTTCTTC.

The chain is built from TRBV19 and TRBJ2-2; 7 bases map to TRBD1. CDR3 length equals 14 residues. The junction had 8 bases not matched to a gene; V was cut back by 6 bases and J by 7 bases. Germline CDR1 LNHDA, CDR2 SQIVND (reference sequence). This CDR3 reads CASSLLQGYGELFF. The CDR3 nucleotides are TGTGCCAGTAGCCTCTTACAGGGGTACGGGGAGCTGTTTTTT.

J is TRBJ1-5 and V is TRBV7-2, with a weak D call TRBD1 (5 bases). Trimming removed 5 bases from V and 5 bases from J, with 10 bases in between. This CDR3 contains 13 residues. CDR1 is SGHTA and CDR2 is FQGNSA in the germline V gene. Here the CDR3 reads CASSRGTYQPQHF. CDR3 nucleotide sequence: TGTGCCAGCAGCCGCGGGACCTATCAGCCCCAGCATTTT.

The V call is TRBV6-1, the J call TRBJ1-4, with D tentatively TRBD1 (5 bases). The CDR3 totals 15 residues. The V end was cut by 1 base, the J end by 4 bases, with 10 bases between. Per the germline V gene, CDR1 is MNHNS and CDR2 is SASEGT. The CDR3 DNA sequence: TGTGCCAGCAGTGAAGGGCGCAGGGTTAATGAAAAACTGTTTTTT. It encodes CASSEGRRVNEKLFF.